This record covers a single T cell receptor (beta chain). The sample belongs to a study of blood T cell repertoires in COVID-19. Participants' own reports of clinical history determined their cohort assignment. All recovered Cohort 3 donors got two negative PCRs, got clearance, or saw symptom resolution. Produced via immunoSEQ multiplex PCR; TCRdb's table is partial and in-frame only. Of under 200,000 clones in the sample, over 75% were seen once. Looked up from germline, CDR1 is MDHEN and CDR2 is SYDVKM. The length of the CDR3 is 13 residues. V was shortened by 1 base and J by 5 bases, with 8 bases between the two germline ends.

This receptor was taken from a woman between 50 and 59 years old who had recovered from COVID-19. The chain has TRBV28 and TRBJ1-1, with D unresolved. The specimen was PBMCs or T cells enriched from blood (not recorded which). The CDR3 loop reads CASSLFGETEAFF. The CDR3 region has the DNA TGTGCCAGCAGTTTATTCGGTGAGACTGAAGCTTTCTTT.